This T cell receptor (beta chain) was retrieved from a study of blood T cell repertoires in COVID-19. Study background: Whether acute or convalescent, the COVID-19 samples came from the United States, Italy and Spain.

In the authors' methods: Reference gene primer amplification gave nucleated cell count estimates. Assay: immunoSEQ multiplex PCR; the TCRdb copy retains only in-frame clones and omits some. Clone size and V and J calls were adopted from that table, with D and trimming inferred from the DNA. The sample shows around 160,000 clones, about 90% of them seen only once. This clone appeared once. Germline V gene data show CDR1 as SGHTA and CDR2 as FQGNSA. CDR3 size: 19 residues. V gave up 2 bases and J gave up 2 bases; unmatched junction bases: 17. The source of this sequence is a man aged 55 to 70 with acute or convalescent COVID-19. The sequencing input was peripheral blood. This chain connects TRBV7-2 to TRBJ2-7; 8 bases line up with TRBD1. For the CDR3, the DNA is TGTGCCAGCAGCTTAAGGGACCCAGTCGGGGACAGGCCAGCCTACGAGCAGTACTTC. This translates into CASSLRDPVGDRPAYEQYF.